Shown below are 28 T cell receptor beta chains from a single sample sequenced in a study of tissue T cells after allogeneic stem cell transplantation. Sequencing used immunoSEQ multiplex PCR; TCRdb keeps in-frame clones, though not all of them. The sample includes some 47,000 clones, over 70% of them seen just once. Sequenced material: sorted cells pooled from one or two spleens. These receptors originate from a pool of C57BL/6 mice in good health.

Details on this clone: The gene names given are mouse names. Read sequence stops 1 residue before the CDR3 end, and the germline J gene provides the missing end. This chain uses TRBV13-2 with TRBJ1-1; D is uncertain. Trimming took off 0 bases at V and 5 bases at J, with 5 bases between the two ends. Germline V lookup: CDR1 NNHNN, CDR2 SYGAGS (reference sequence). The CDR3 consists of 12 residues. Incomplete CDR3 DNA: TGTGCCAGCGGTGATGCCAGGACAGAAGTCTTC. Protein product: CASGDARTEVF. The CDR3 in full is CASGDARTEVFF.

This clone was seen once. Mouse gene names apply. The read terminates 1 residue before the CDR3 end, so the remaining end is supplied by the germline J gene. V and J are TRBV4 and TRBJ1-6; 8 bases are shared with TRBD1. TRBJ1-6 is recorded as an ORF, its role being uncertain. The CDR3 has 15 residues. V lost 5 bases, J lost 8 bases, and 8 bases stayed unmatched. Germline V gives CDR1 LGHDT, CDR2 YNNKQL (reference sequence). The covered CDR3 bases are TGTGCCAGCAGCCCTGACAGGGGTCCTTATTCGCCCCTCTAC. It is translated as CASSPDRGPYSPLY. The complete CDR3 reads CASSPDRGPYSPLYF.

Note on this clone: Gene names denote mouse genes. The read gets to within 1 residue of the CDR3 end, and the germline J gene fills in the rest. The V call is TRBV13-3, the J call TRBJ1-1; weak D call: TRBD1 (5 bases). Trimming removed 1 base from V and 1 base from J, with 8 bases in between. CDR3 length: 14 amino acids. Germline V gene data show CDR1 as NNHDY and CDR2 as SYVADS. The sequenced CDR3 bases are TGTGCCAGCAGTGATAGGGGCGCGAACACAGAAGTCTTC. It is translated as CASSDRGANTEVF. The full CDR3 reads CASSDRGANTEVFF.

As for this clone: Gene names denote mouse genes. The read halts 1 residue ahead of the CDR3 end, with the missing end drawn from the germline J gene. The rearrangement links TRBV13-2 to TRBJ2-2, with D perhaps TRBD1 (6 bases). Germline CDR1 is NNHNN and CDR2 is SYGAGS (reference sequence). The length of the CDR3 is 15 residues. V dropped 0 bases and J dropped 4 bases, with 10 bases sitting between them. The CDR3 sequence is CASGDAAGVTGQLYF. CDR3 DNA, as far as it was read: TGTGCCAGCGGTGATGCTGCAGGGGTCACCGGGCAGCTCTAC.

With regard to this clone: The gene symbols are mouse symbols. The read comes to an end 1 residue before the CDR3 does, leaving the germline J gene to fill in the end. The V gene is TRBV2, the J gene TRBJ1-4; no clear D gene. Germline V CDR1 and CDR2: LGHNA, YSYQKL. CDR3 length: 13 residues. V lost 0 bases, J lost 8 bases, and 7 bases lay in between. Here the CDR3 reads CASSQDLRERLFF. The covered CDR3 bases are TGTGCCAGCAGCCAAGATCTTCGGGAAAGATTATTT.

As to this clone: The genes are named according to mouse. The CDR3 end lies 1 residue beyond the end of the read and is filled in from the germline J gene. The chain couples TRBV20 to TRBJ1-1; no clear D gene. Looked up from germline, CDR1 is GFQATS and CDR2 is STVNSAI. V dropped 1 base and J dropped 0 bases, with 3 bases sitting between them. This CDR3 contains 12 residues. CDR3 bases read: TGTGGTGCTAGGGGTGCAAACACAGAAGTCTTC. Residues: CGARGANTEVF. The entire CDR3 protein reads CGARGANTEVFF.

Of note for this clone: Genes here carry mouse names. The read comes to an end 1 residue before the CDR3 does, leaving the germline J gene to fill in the end. The chain combines TRBV13-2 with TRBJ2-3; D is unresolved. The CDR3 is 14 amino acids. The germline V and J ends were trimmed by 1 base and 2 bases, with 8 bases remaining between them. CDR1 NNHNN and CDR2 SYGAGS come from the germline V gene (reference sequence). Partial CDR3 DNA: TGTGCCAGCGGTGATCTGGCAGTTGCAGAAACGCTGTAT. Protein sequence: CASGDLAVAETLY. The entire CDR3 sequence reads CASGDLAVAETLYF.

On this clone: Gene labels here are mouse ones. The read falls 1 residue short of the CDR3 end, and the missing part is taken from the germline J gene. The V gene is TRBV3, the J gene TRBJ2-7; 9 bases agree with TRBD2. Unmatched junction bases numbered 5, after V lost 1 base and J lost 7 bases. CDR3 length equals 14 residues. The germline CDR1 and CDR2 sequences are SNHLY and FYNGKV (reference sequence). The CDR3 DNA, read in part, is TGTGCCAGCAGCTTAGTTGGGGGGGCGAAAGAACAGTAC. Its translation: CASSLVGGAKEQY. The entire CDR3 sequence reads CASSLVGGAKEQYF.

This clone occurred a few times. Gene names refer to mouse genes. The CDR3 is cut off 1 residue early in the read; its end comes from the germline J gene. This rearrangement joins TRBV20 to TRBJ2-7; TRBD2 matches at 8 bases. The CDR3 sequence is 13 residues long. Germline CDR1 is GFQATS and CDR2 is STVNSAI. The trim removed 0 bases at V and 7 bases at J, leaving 5 bases unmatched. CDR3 sequence: CGARDWGEDEQYF. CDR3 bases read: TGTGGTGCTAGGGACTGGGGGGAGGACGAACAGTAC. The whole variable domain, remainder taken from reference TRBV20 and TRBJ2-7, is GALVYQYPRRTICKSGTSMRMECQAVGFQATSVAWYRQSPQKTFELIALSTVNSAIKYEQNFTQEKFPISHPNLSFSSMTVLNAYLEDRGLYLCGARDWGEDEQYFGPGTRLTVL.

A note on this clone: The listed genes are named as in mouse. Read coverage stops 1 residue before the CDR3 terminus; the germline J gene supplies the remainder. The chain has TRBV13-2 and TRBJ2-4, with TRBD2 matching over 14 bases. Trimming took 3 bases from V and 6 from J; bases not matched to a gene: 3. The germline gives CDR1 NNHNN, CDR2 SYGAGS (reference sequence). The CDR3 spans 15 residues. The CDR3 bases that were read are TGTGCCAGCGGTGGGGACTGGGGGGGCGCGAACACCTTGTAC. Translated: CASGGDWGGANTLY. The whole CDR3 protein is CASGGDWGGANTLYF.

For this clone: Gene names follow the mouse nomenclature. Coverage ceases 1 residue before the CDR3 finishes, and the germline J gene fills in the end. The rearrangement links TRBV12-1 to TRBJ2-1, with 8 bases identical to TRBD2. Per germline, CDR1 SGHSN and CDR2 HYEKVE. The CDR3 sequence is 15 residues long. The V and J ends lost 0 bases and 3 bases, in that order; junction bases with no gene match: 3. CDR3 DNA, as far as it was read: TGTGCCAGCTCTCTCTGGTGGGGGGGCTATGCTGAGCAGTTC. Translating it yields CASSLWWGGYAEQF. The full CDR3 reads CASSLWWGGYAEQFF.

Concerning this clone: Gene names are mouse gene names. Read coverage stops 1 residue before the CDR3 terminus; the germline J gene supplies the remainder. The gene calls are TRBV5 and TRBJ2-5, with 8 bases aligning to TRBD1. The germline V gene has CDR1 LGHNA and CDR2 YNLKQL (reference sequence). The CDR3 is made up of 14 amino acids. V lost 4 bases to trimming and J lost 3 bases; unmatched junction nucleotides: 3. CDR3 DNA (partial): TGTGCCAGCAGCCTCCGGGACAGGCAAGACACCCAGTAC. Amino acids: CASSLRDRQDTQY. The entire CDR3 sequence reads CASSLRDRQDTQYF.

Concerning this clone: Gene names are the mouse ones. The read finishes 1 residue shy of the CDR3 end, and the germline J gene is used to complete it. V is TRBV4 and J is TRBJ2-7, with 8 nucleotides matching TRBD2. The CDR3 covers 15 residues. The trim removed 4 bases at V and 0 bases at J, leaving 5 bases unmatched. CDR1 is LGHDT, CDR2 YNNKQL, per germline (reference sequence). CDR3 DNA (partial): TGTGCCAGCAGCTTATACTGGGGGAGCTCCTATGAACAGTAC. It translates to CASSLYWGSSYEQY. The entire CDR3 protein is CASSLYWGSSYEQYF.

A remark on this clone: These gene names are mouse names. The observed sequence ends 1 residue before the CDR3 terminus, with the missing tail filled in from the germline J gene. This chain connects TRBV14 to TRBJ2-7; 7 bases match TRBD1. V trimming: 5 bases; J trimming: 0 bases; junction bases outside the gene matches: 5. Germline loops: CDR1 SGHDT, CDR2 FRDEAV. CDR3 length: 14 residues. CDR3 DNA (partial): TGTGCCAGCAGCCCCGGGACAGCCTCCTATGAACAGTAC. It is translated as CASSPGTASYEQY. In full, the CDR3 reads CASSPGTASYEQYF.

Notes on this clone: The gene names here belong to mouse. The sequence runs out 1 residue before the end of the CDR3; the remainder is reconstructed from the germline J gene. The chain couples TRBV13-1 to TRBJ1-4; TRBD1 is a possible D gene (6 bases). Germline-derived CDR1 and CDR2 are NSHNY and SYGAGN. The V end lost 5 bases, the J end lost 1 base, and 12 bases lay between the germline ends. The CDR3 contains 15 residues. CDR3 DNA, as far as it was read: TGTGCCAGCAGCTTCGGGACAAATTCCAACGAAAGATTATTT. Protein product: CASSFGTNSNERLF. Given in full, the CDR3 is CASSFGTNSNERLFF.

About this clone itself: Gene names and germline refer to mouse. The read is 1 residue too short to cover the CDR3 end, so that end is filled in from the germline J gene. V usage is TRBV13-1 and J usage is TRBJ2-5; 8 bases match TRBD1. The V gene end was trimmed by 4 bases and the J gene end by 2 bases; junction bases not matched to a gene: 3. CDR3 length: 14 amino acids. Germline V CDR1 and CDR2: NSHNY, SYGAGN. Here the CDR3 reads CASSSDRVQDTQYF. The part of the CDR3 DNA that was read is TGTGCCAGCAGTTCGGACAGGGTCCAAGACACCCAGTAC.

There are a few counts of this clone. Gene and germline names: mouse. The read falls 1 residue short of the CDR3 end, and the missing part is taken from the germline J gene. The chain carries TRBV13-1 and TRBJ1-4, with 8 bases lining up with TRBD1. CDR1 and CDR2 from the germline V gene are NSHNY and SYGAGN. This CDR3 is built from 12 residues. V was pared by 2 bases and J by 12 bases, with 3 bases of the junction left unmatched. The CDR3 region is CASSEDRGGLFF. CDR3 DNA (partial): TGTGCCAGCAGTGAAGACAGGGGAGGATTATTT.

As concerns this clone: Germline and genes here are mouse. The read halts 1 residue ahead of the CDR3 end, with the missing end drawn from the germline J gene. The V gene is TRBV5, the J gene TRBJ1-1; 7 bases match TRBD1. This CDR3 comprises 13 residues. Trimming at V came to 6 bases and at J to 3 bases, leaving 4 bases not matched to a gene. CDR1 and CDR2 from the germline V gene are LGHNA and YNLKQL (reference sequence). Partial CDR3 DNA: TGTGCCAGCAGACAGGGGAGGGACACAGAAGTCTTC. Its translation is CASRQGRDTEVF. The full CDR3 protein is CASRQGRDTEVFF.

This clone was seen only a few times. All gene names here are mouse names. The missing CDR3 end, 1 residue past where the read stops, is filled in from the germline J gene. V usage is TRBV13-2 and J usage is TRBJ2-1; 7 bases line up with TRBD2. Germline CDR1 NNHNN, CDR2 SYGAGS (reference sequence). There are 16 residues in the CDR3. V dropped 3 bases and J dropped 0; count of bases not matched to a gene: 6. CDR3 amino acids: CASGALDWVNYAEQFF. CDR3 DNA (partial): TGTGCCAGCGGTGCCCTCGACTGGGTTAACTATGCTGAGCAGTTC.

Worth noting for this clone: The genes are named according to mouse. The read ends 1 residue early relative to the CDR3; the germline J gene fills the gap. The V and J genes are TRBV19 and TRBJ2-3; the D gene could be TRBD1 or TRBD2 (5 bases each). The germline CDR1 and CDR2 sequences are FNHDT and SITEND (reference sequence). Deletions cut 0 bases from V and 1 base from J, with 12 bases between. The CDR3 is 16 residues long. The CDR3 loop reads CASSIVRGRGAETLYF. The CDR3 bases that were read are TGTGCCAGCAGTATAGTGAGGGGCAGGGGTGCAGAAACGCTGTAT.

Concerning this clone itself: Genes here carry mouse names. The CDR3 sequence is CAWSLDTNERLFF. The CDR3 bases that were read are TGTGCCTGGAGTCTCGACACTAACGAAAGATTATTT. The rearrangement uses TRBV31 and TRBJ1-4; D remains ambiguous. Sequencing ends 1 residue short of the CDR3 end; the germline J gene provides the rest. This CDR3 comprises 13 residues. V lost 0 bases to trimming and J lost 5 bases, with 7 bases between them. CDR1 GKSSPN and CDR2 SITVG come from the germline V gene.

Details on this clone: Mouse gene names apply. The read ends 1 residue before the CDR3 terminus; that terminus is restored from the germline J gene. The V and J genes are TRBV15 and TRBJ2-5; 14 bases match TRBD2. Germline V gene lookup returns CDR1 SGHND and CDR2 FRSKSL. The CDR3 is made up of 15 amino acids. J lost 5 bases, V lost 3 bases, and 1 base had no gene match. The sequenced CDR3 bases are TGTGCCAGCAGTTTGGGACTGGGGGGGCGAGACACCCAGTAC. The encoded protein is CASSLGLGGRDTQY. The whole CDR3 region reads CASSLGLGGRDTQYF.

About this clone itself: Here the gene names and germline are mouse. The DNA ends 1 residue before the CDR3 does, and the rest of the CDR3 is filled in from the germline J gene. The chain links TRBV13-1 to TRBJ1-2, with TRBD1 matching over 10 bases. The germline V gene encodes CDR1 NSHNY and CDR2 SYGAGN. The CDR3 length is 14 residues. Losses at the gene ends were 4 bases for V and 3 bases for J; bases not matched to a gene: 3. CDR3 amino acids: CASSTGTGDSDYTF. The sequenced CDR3 bases are TGTGCCAGCAGTACCGGGACAGGGGACTCCGACTACACC.

Of note for this clone: Genes and germline are mouse. The CDR3 end lies 1 residue beyond the end of the read and is filled in from the germline J gene. The J gene is TRBJ2-5, the V gene TRBV16; a possible D gene is TRBD1 (5 bases). This CDR3 region has 14 residues. The V gene lost 0 bases and the J gene lost 7 bases, with 11 bases spanning the gap. Germline V gene lookup returns CDR1 SGHSA and CDR2 FRNQAP. The CDR3 protein is CASSLEARDNTQYF. The sequenced CDR3 bases are TGTGCAAGCAGCTTAGAAGCCAGGGATAACACCCAGTAC.

Remarks on this clone: All gene names here are mouse names. The read stops 1 residue short of the end of the CDR3; the missing end is completed from the germline J gene. This chain connects TRBV13-2 to TRBJ2-1; 9 nucleotides line up with TRBD2. The germline CDR1 and CDR2 sequences are NNHNN and SYGAGS (reference sequence). This CDR3 has 15 residues. V lost 6 bases, J lost 2 bases, and 6 bases stayed unmatched. The sequenced CDR3 bases are TGTGCCAGCGATTGGGGGGGCGCCCACTATGCTGAGCAGTTC. This codes for CASDWGGAHYAEQF. The CDR3 as a whole reads CASDWGGAHYAEQFF.

About this clone: Gene labels here are mouse ones. The missing CDR3 end, 1 residue past where the read stops, is filled in from the germline J gene. The genes are TRBV13-2 and TRBJ2-1; 10 bases match TRBD2. Germline loops: CDR1 NNHNN, CDR2 SYGAGS (reference sequence). The CDR3 totals 15 residues. Trimming took 3 bases from V and 5 from J; bases not matched to a gene: 5. The sequenced part of the CDR3 DNA is TGTGCCAGCGGTGCCCCCGGGACTGGGGATGCTGAGCAGTTC. Its translation: CASGAPGTGDAEQF. The whole CDR3 reads CASGAPGTGDAEQFF.

As for this clone: The gene symbols are mouse symbols. From the germline J gene comes the end of the CDR3, since the read stops 1 residue before it. The genes are TRBV14 and TRBJ1-1; 7 positions agree with TRBD1. From germline, CDR1 is SGHDT and CDR2 FRDEAV. V dropped 4 bases and J dropped 1; count of bases not matched to a gene: 7. This CDR3 is built from 15 residues. CDR3 residues: CASSIRQGWNTEVFF. The covered CDR3 bases are TGTGCCAGCAGTATCCGACAGGGATGGAACACAGAAGTCTTC. The whole variable domain, remainder taken from reference TRBV14 and TRBJ1-1, is EAGVTQSPRYAVLQEGQAVSFWCDPISGHDTLYWYQQPRDQGPQLLVYFRDEAVIDNSQLPSDRFSAVRPKGTNSTLKIQSAKQGDTATYLCASSIRQGWNTEVFFGKGTRLTVV.

In the case of this clone: Here the gene names and germline are mouse. CDR3 protein: CASSPLGQDTQYF. The DNA read from the CDR3 is TGTGCCAGCAGCCCACTGGGCCAAGACACCCAGTAC. This chain connects TRBV2 to TRBJ2-5; D may be TRBD2 (6 bases). The read finishes 1 residue shy of the CDR3 end, and the germline J gene is used to complete it. CDR3 size: 13 residues. Germline lookup yields CDR1 LGHNA and CDR2 YSYQKL. V was cut by 4 bases and J by 2 bases, with 7 bases left in between.